The 30 T cell receptor beta chains listed next were all sequenced from one sample in a study of T-cell memory formation after mild COVID-19. TCRdb reprocessed the 5' RACE reads with MiXCR, giving one entry per CDR3 protein. The sample lists roughly 380,000 distinct CDR3 sequences; around 28% were seen once. Sequencing was performed on PBMCs or a T cell subset sorted from them (not recorded which). These receptors all stem from an adult woman who had mild COVID-19 (a few samples of this study predate the infection). Cell type and time point are not known.

The rearrangement links TRBV7-2 to TRBJ1-1, with a weak D call TRBD1 (6 bases). Trimming took off 3 bases at V and 3 bases at J, with 17 bases between the two ends. Germline V gene lookup returns CDR1 SGHTA and CDR2 FQGNSA. The CDR3 is 16 residues long. This chain's CDR3 is CASSFASLRGYTEAFF. CDR3 sequence (DNA): TGTGCCAGCAGCTTTGCGTCCTTAAGGGGGTACACTGAAGCTTTCTTT. The whole variable domain, remainder taken from reference TRBV7-2 and TRBJ1-1, is GAGVSQSPSNKVTEKGKDVELRCDPISGHTALYWYRQSLGQGLEFLIYFQGNSAPDKSGLPSDRFSAERTGGSVSTLTIQRTQQEDSAVYLCASSFASLRGYTEAFFGQGTRLTVV.

The sample holds a few counts of this clonotype. This chain uses TRBV7-9 with TRBJ2-7, with D possibly being TRBD1 (5 bases). The germline V and J ends were trimmed by 10 bases and 10 bases, with 17 bases remaining between them. The CDR3 runs 11 residues. Per the germline V gene, CDR1 is SEHNR and CDR2 is FQNEAQ (reference sequence). CDR3 residues: CATEDKAEQYF. DNA for the CDR3: TGTGCCACCGAGGACAAGGCTGAACAGTACTTC.

The chain links TRBV12-3 or TRBV12-4 to TRBJ1-4, with a possible D match to TRBD1 (6 bases). V was pared by 6 bases and J by 3 bases, with 11 bases between. This CDR3 spans 14 amino acids. DNA for the CDR3: TGTGCCAGCAGGCAGGGGATGGCTAATGAAAAACTGTTTTTT. It translates to CASRQGMANEKLFF.

The chain joins TRBV6-2 or TRBV6-3 to TRBJ2-1; 11 nucleotides line up with TRBD2. The V and J ends lost 5 bases and 7 bases, in that order; junction bases with no gene match: 4. Germline values: CDR1 MNHEY, CDR2 SVGEGT. This CDR3 comprises 14 residues. The CDR3 DNA is TGTGCCAGCAGTGAGACTAGCGGGAAGAATGAGCAGTTCTTC. This translates into CASSETSGKNEQFF.

The chain recombines TRBV5-1 with TRBJ1-2, with unresolved D. Germline V gives CDR1 SGHRS, CDR2 YFSETQ. There are 14 residues in the CDR3. V was trimmed by 3 bases and J by 4 bases, leaving 13 bases between them. As DNA, the CDR3 is TGCGCCAGCAGCTCAGATATGGATTTCTATGGCTACACCTTC. As protein: CASSSDMDFYGYTF.

This clonotype was observed a few times. The CDR3 reads CATGATGAYNEQFF. CDR3 in DNA: TGTGCCACCGGGGCGACAGGGGCCTACAATGAGCAGTTCTTC. The V and J genes are TRBV24-1 and TRBJ2-1; 8 positions agree with TRBD1. The CDR3 length is 14 residues. With 9 bases clipped from V and 2 bases from J, the junction kept 5 bases outside the gene matches. Germline CDR1 KGHDR, CDR2 SFDVKD.

In its sample, this clonotype was seen once. The J gene is TRBJ1-1, the V gene TRBV6-2 or TRBV6-3; D is uncertain. Germline CDR1 and CDR2: MNHEY and SVGEGT. The CDR3 extends over 15 amino acids. V gave up 0 bases and J gave up 7 bases, with 15 bases separating them. The DNA of the CDR3 is TGTGCCAGCAGTTACTCGGCCCCCGGTCGAAGTGAAGCTTTCTTT. Its translation: CASSYSAPGRSEAFF.

This clonotype was recorded a few times. This chain connects TRBV7-8 to TRBJ2-1, with D possibly TRBD1 on 5 matching bases. Germline CDR1 is SGHVS and CDR2 is FQNEAQ. Trimming cost V 1 base and J 6 bases, with 22 bases left between them. The CDR3 contains 18 residues. DNA of the CDR3: TGTGCCAGCAGCTTAGTAAGGCCAAACCTACCTAGGGGCAATGAGCAGTTCTTC. Protein product: CASSLVRPNLPRGNEQFF.

This clonotype has a handful of counts. The chain uses TRBV7-3 and TRBJ2-3; 9 bases map to TRBD2. This CDR3 contains 15 residues. Germline V lookup: CDR1 SGHTA, CDR2 FQGTGA. Trimming removed 2 bases from V and 4 bases from J; junction bases left unmatched: 4. The DNA for the CDR3 is TGTGCCAGCAGCTTAGTAGCGGGAGTGCCAGATACGCAGTATTTT. This codes for CASSLVAGVPDTQYF. Full variable domain (missing parts from reference TRBV7-3 and TRBJ2-3): GAGVSQTPSNKVTEKGKYVELRCDPISGHTALYWYRQSLGQGPEFLIYFQGTGAADDSGLPNDRFFAVRPEGSVSTLKIQRTERGDSAVYLCASSLVAGVPDTQYFGPGTRLTVL.

This chain links TRBV7-9 with TRBJ2-6; possible D gene TRBD2, 5 bases. The V gene's germline CDR1 is SEHNR and CDR2 FQNEAQ (reference sequence). The CDR3 is made up of 18 amino acids. The V gene lost 5 bases and the J gene lost 0 bases, with 17 bases spanning the gap. The CDR3 sequence: CASSKPGSSSSGANVLTF. DNA for the CDR3: TGTGCCAGCAGCAAACCGGGATCTTCCTCCTCTGGGGCCAACGTCCTGACTTTC.

This clonotype was counted a few times. The rearrangement uses TRBV24-1 and TRBJ2-3, with 8 bases matching TRBD2. Germline V lookup: CDR1 KGHDR, CDR2 SFDVKD. The CDR3 is 16 amino acids. With V trimmed by 2 bases and J by 5 bases, 8 bases remained unmatched. CDR3: CATSDWSAGEGDTQYF. Written as DNA, the CDR3 is TGTGCCACCAGTGATTGGTCAGCGGGGGAAGGAGATACGCAGTATTTT.

This clonotype has more than one count but fewer than ten. The V gene is TRBV7-9, the J gene TRBJ2-1, with 7 bases aligning to TRBD2. Germline-derived CDR1 and CDR2 are SEHNR and FQNEAQ (reference sequence). V gave up 0 bases and J gave up 8 bases; unmatched junction bases: 4. The CDR3 runs to 14 residues. The CDR3 is CASSLAMGGDEQFF. CDR3 coding DNA: TGTGCCAGCAGCTTAGCGATGGGAGGGGATGAGCAGTTCTTC.

This clonotype showed up just a few times. This chain links TRBV5-1 with TRBJ2-3, with 8 bases aligning to TRBD2. Germline trimming cut 2 bases from V and 2 bases from J; bases unmatched to any gene: 7. This CDR3 comprises 16 residues. The V gene's germline CDR1 is SGHRS and CDR2 YFSETQ. The CDR3 reads CASSFGLASFTDTQYF. The CDR3 DNA sequence: TGCGCCAGCAGCTTTGGACTAGCCTCGTTCACAGATACGCAGTATTTT.

This clonotype appeared a few times. The rearrangement uses TRBV7-2 and TRBJ2-3; TRBD2 agrees at 11 bases. CDR1 and CDR2 (germline): SGHTA, FQGNSA. CDR3 length: 16 amino acids. Trimming removed 3 bases from V and 0 bases from J; junction bases left unmatched: 2. The CDR3 bases are TGTGCCAGCAGCTTCATAGCGGGAGGGAGCACAGATACGCAGTATTTT. Translating it yields CASSFIAGGSTDTQYF.

The chain couples TRBV6-5 to TRBJ2-5; D is unclear. In germline, CDR1 is MNHEY, CDR2 SVGAGI. V shed 2 bases and J shed 2 bases, with 9 bases lying between them. The CDR3 runs 14 residues. CDR3 in amino acids: CASSYGSAQETQYF. The CDR3 DNA sequence: TGTGCCAGCAGTTACGGGTCGGCTCAAGAGACCCAGTACTTC.

J is TRBJ1-5 and V is TRBV6-6; tentatively, D is TRBD1 (5 bases). With 5 bases removed from V and 2 bases from J, the gap between germline ends came to 10 bases. From germline, CDR1 is MNHNY and CDR2 SVGAGI (reference sequence). The CDR3 has 14 amino acids. CDR3 nucleotide sequence: TGTGCCAGCAGTACTGGGGACGGCAATCAGCCCCAGCATTTT. Protein: CASSTGDGNQPQHF.

This clonotype was counted between two and nine times. The rearrangement links TRBV6-5 to TRBJ2-3; D remains ambiguous. This CDR3 comprises 16 residues. V lost 2 bases, J lost 4 bases, and 16 bases lay in between. Germline values: CDR1 MNHEY, CDR2 SVGAGI. The CDR3 coding sequence is TGTGCCAGCAGTTACAACCCCGCCCGCGGCCCAGATACGCAGTATTTT. Amino acid sequence: CASSYNPARGPDTQYF.

The chain is built from TRBV10-3 and TRBJ1-4; the D gene is possibly TRBD1 (5 bases). V gave up 6 bases and J gave up 8 bases, with 13 bases separating them. The CDR3 is made up of 13 amino acids. Germline CDR1 reads ENHRY; CDR2 reads SYGVKD. CDR3 bases: TGTGCCATCAGCCAGGGTGGCGGCGAAAAACTGTTTTTT. It yields the protein CAISQGGGEKLFF.

In this sample, this clonotype turned up once. The junction departs from germline at one end; a sequencing error may be responsible. This chain links TRBV29-1 with TRBJ2-7, with 10 nucleotides matching TRBD1. The CDR3 spans 14 residues. Per germline, CDR1 SQVTM and CDR2 ANQGSEA. This CDR3 reads CSVEGRDRGTELYF. The CDR3 coding sequence is TGCAGCGTTGAGGGAAGGGACAGGGGTACCGAGCTGTACTTC.

This clonotype was counted a few times. This sequence joins TRBV6-5 and TRBJ2-5; D is ambiguous. V lost 4 bases, J lost 5 bases, and 11 bases lay in between. Germline V CDR1 and CDR2: MNHEY, SVGAGI. The length of the CDR3 is 13 residues. CDR3 residues: CASSSGLRETQYF. The CDR3 DNA sequence: TGTGCCAGCAGTTCCGGCCTCCGGGAGACCCAGTACTTC.

The chain employs TRBV9 and TRBJ2-3, with no clear D. Germline assignment: CDR1 SGDLS and CDR2 YYNGEE. The germline V and J ends were trimmed by 3 bases and 2 bases, with 10 bases remaining between them. The CDR3 consists of 14 residues. CDR3 in DNA: TGTGCCAGCAGCGCCCACCCCGACACAGATACGCAGTATTTT. Translation: CASSAHPDTDTQYF.

The chain carries TRBV9 and TRBJ1-3; D not certain. Between the trimmed V and J ends, which lost 4 bases and 3 bases, there was a span of 17 bases. This CDR3 spans 16 amino acids. Germline V gene sequence: CDR1 SGDLS, CDR2 YYNGEE. The CDR3 DNA reads TGTGCCAGCAGCCCCCGAGGGTCGGGGAATGGAAACACCATATATTTT. This codes for CASSPRGSGNGNTIYF.

This clonotype has just a few counts. The gene calls are TRBV5-1 and TRBJ1-1; D unclear. Germline V gene data show CDR1 as SGHRS and CDR2 as YFSETQ. This CDR3 comprises 16 residues. V lost 4 bases to trimming and J lost 0 bases, with 16 bases between them. The CDR3 reads CASSPGKGNMNTEAFF. The CDR3 DNA reads as TGCGCCAGCAGCCCGGGAAAGGGTAACATGAACACTGAAGCTTTCTTT. The full variable domain, with the rest looked up from reference TRBV5-1 and TRBJ1-1, is KAGVTQTPRYLIKTRGQQVTLSCSPISGHRSVSWYQQTPGQGLQFLFEYFSETQRNKGNFPGRFSGRQFSNSRSEMNVSTLELGDSALYLCASSPGKGNMNTEAFFGQGTRLTVV.

This rearrangement joins TRBV5-1 to TRBJ2-7; a weak D match, TRBD2 (5 bases). CDR1 and CDR2 (germline): SGHRS, YFSETQ. Between the trimmed V and J ends, which lost 4 bases and 2 bases, there was a span of 13 bases. The length of the CDR3 is 14 residues. CDR3 region: CASSPMTGTYEQYF. The CDR3 nucleotides read TGCGCCAGCAGCCCTATGACGGGGACCTACGAGCAGTACTTC.

This chain uses TRBV5-1 with TRBJ1-2; unclear D gene. V dropped 0 bases and J dropped 0 bases, with 12 bases sitting between them. CDR1 and CDR2 from the germline V gene are SGHRS and YFSETQ. The CDR3 is made up of 16 amino acids. CDR3 loop: CASSLDGQPANYGYTF. The DNA for the CDR3 is TGCGCCAGCAGCTTGGATGGGCAGCCTGCTAACTATGGCTACACCTTC.

This clonotype showed up just a few times. The rearrangement uses TRBV7-6 and TRBJ2-3, with D perhaps TRBD2 (5 bases). The CDR3 covers 14 residues. Per germline, CDR1 SGHVS and CDR2 FNYEAQ. Trimming shortened V by 4 bases and J by 5 bases, and 13 bases separated the two germline ends. The CDR3 DNA follows: TGTGCCAGCAGCTGGAAGCGGCTCGGAGATACGCAGTATTTT. Translating it yields CASSWKRLGDTQYF.

The rearrangement uses TRBV15 and TRBJ2-1; D gene ambiguous. The V end lost 4 bases, the J end lost 6 bases, and 13 bases lay between the germline ends. The CDR3 length is 14 residues. Germline CDR1 LNHNV, CDR2 YYDKDF (reference sequence). CDR3 bases: TGTGCCACCAGCACGGTCTCCCCCGGCAATGAGCAGTTCTTC. This sequence encodes CATSTVSPGNEQFF.

This CDR3 reads CSVEDPLAGGPYEQYF. In nucleotides, the CDR3 is TGCAGCGTTGAAGACCCTCTAGCGGGAGGGCCCTACGAGCAGTACTTC. The rearrangement uses TRBV29-1 and TRBJ2-7; 12 nucleotides align to TRBD2. There are 16 residues in the CDR3. The ends lost 0 bases at V and 2 bases at J; junction bases unmatched: 5. CDR1 and CDR2 from the germline V gene are SQVTM and ANQGSEA.

V usage is TRBV11-2 and J usage is TRBJ2-4; D possibly corresponds to TRBD2 (6 bases). Germline CDR1 is SGHAT and CDR2 is FQNNGV. This CDR3 is built from 15 residues. V was clipped by 0 bases and J by 0 bases, with 6 bases between them. Here the CDR3 reads CASSLEGGAKNIQYF. The CDR3 coding sequence is TGTGCCAGCAGCTTAGAGGGGGGAGCCAAAAACATTCAGTACTTC.

This clonotype was counted between two and nine times. The rearrangement uses TRBV4-2 and TRBJ2-7, with D perhaps matching TRBD1 or TRBD2 (5 bases each). Trimming left V 4 bases short and J 2 bases short, with 15 bases between. Germline lookup yields CDR1 LGHNA and CDR2 YNFKEQ. CDR3 length: 15 amino acids. CDR3 bases: TGTGCCAGCAGCCCCCCGGGGACCGACACCTACGAGCAGTACTTC. Its translation is CASSPPGTDTYEQYF.